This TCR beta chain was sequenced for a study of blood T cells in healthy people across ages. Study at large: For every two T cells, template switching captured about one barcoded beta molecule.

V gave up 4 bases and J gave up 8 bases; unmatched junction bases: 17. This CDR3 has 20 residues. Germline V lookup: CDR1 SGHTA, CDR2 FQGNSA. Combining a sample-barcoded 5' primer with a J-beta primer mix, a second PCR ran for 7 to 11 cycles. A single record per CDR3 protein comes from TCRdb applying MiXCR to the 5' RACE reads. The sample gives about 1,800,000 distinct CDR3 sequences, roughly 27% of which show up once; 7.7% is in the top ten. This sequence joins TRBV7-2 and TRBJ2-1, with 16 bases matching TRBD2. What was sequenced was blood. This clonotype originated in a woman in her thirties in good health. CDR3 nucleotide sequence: TGTGCCAGCAGCTCCCCGGGACTAGCGGGAGGGCCATTTAAGAATTATGAGCAGTTCTTC. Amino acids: CASSSPGLAGGPFKNYEQFF.